The entry below describes one TCR beta chain. The entry originates in a study of blood T cell repertoires in COVID-19. On the study more broadly: The analysed material was cDNA or gDNA that came from T cells, B-cell-depleted T cells, or PBMCs.

The protocol was immunoSEQ multiplex PCR, while the TCRdb copy is restricted to in-frame clones and leaves out a portion. The sample records fewer than 250,000 clones, 88% being singletons. Germline-derived CDR1 and CDR2 are DFQATT and SNEGSKA (reference sequence). V gave up 8 bases and J gave up 6 bases; unmatched junction bases: 6. The CDR3 is made up of 11 amino acids. Everyone who took part was 18 to 89 years old, and they came from 24 US areas. Assignment of participants to cohorts was predicated upon participant-reported clinical history. Material: PBMCs or T cells enriched from blood (not recorded which). J is TRBJ1-2 and V is TRBV20-1; 7 bases align to TRBD1. The origin of this receptor is a woman aged 45-65 years with acute COVID-19. CDR3 nucleotide sequence: TGCAGTTCAGACAGGGTCGATGGCTACACCTTC. This translates into CSSDRVDGYTF.